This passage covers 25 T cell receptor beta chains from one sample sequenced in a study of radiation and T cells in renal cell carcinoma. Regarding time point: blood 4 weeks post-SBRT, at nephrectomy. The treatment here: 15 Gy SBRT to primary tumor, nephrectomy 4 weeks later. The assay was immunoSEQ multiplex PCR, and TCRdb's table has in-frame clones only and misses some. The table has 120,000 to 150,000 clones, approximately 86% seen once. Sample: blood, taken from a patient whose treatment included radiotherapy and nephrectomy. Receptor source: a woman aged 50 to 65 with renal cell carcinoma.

The chain's CDR3 is CASSSDGTSGGYEQYF. CDR3 coding DNA: TGCGCCAGCAGCTCCGACGGGACTAGCGGGGGCTACGAGCAGTACTTC. The genes are TRBV5-1 and TRBJ2-7; 14 bases agree with TRBD2. Germline values: CDR1 SGHRS, CDR2 YFSETQ. This CDR3 has 16 residues. J gave up 3 bases and V 3 bases, and 5 bases lay outside the gene matches.

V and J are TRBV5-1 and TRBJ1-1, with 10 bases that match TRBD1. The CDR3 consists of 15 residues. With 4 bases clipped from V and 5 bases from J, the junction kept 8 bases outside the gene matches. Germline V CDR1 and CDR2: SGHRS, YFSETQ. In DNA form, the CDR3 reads TGCGCCAGCAGCGCACGGACAGGGGGGGAGACTGAAGCTTTCTTT. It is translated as CASSARTGGETEAFF.

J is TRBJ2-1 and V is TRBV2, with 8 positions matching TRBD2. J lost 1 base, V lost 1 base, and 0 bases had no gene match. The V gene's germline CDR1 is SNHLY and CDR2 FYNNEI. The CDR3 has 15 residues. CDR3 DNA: TGTGCCAGCAGTGAAGGCGGGAGGTCCTACAATGAGCAGTTCTTC. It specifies CASSEGGRSYNEQFF.

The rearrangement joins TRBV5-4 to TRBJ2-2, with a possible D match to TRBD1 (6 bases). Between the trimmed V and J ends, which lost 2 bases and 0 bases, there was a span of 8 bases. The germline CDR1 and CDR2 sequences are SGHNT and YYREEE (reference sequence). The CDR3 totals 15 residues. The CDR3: CASSFTGSNTGELFF. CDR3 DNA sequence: TGTGCCAGCAGCTTTACAGGGTCGAACACCGGGGAGCTGTTTTTT.

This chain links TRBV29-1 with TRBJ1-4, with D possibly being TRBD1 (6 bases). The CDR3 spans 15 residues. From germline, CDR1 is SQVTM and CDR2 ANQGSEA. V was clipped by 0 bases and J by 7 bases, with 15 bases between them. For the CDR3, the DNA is TGCAGCGTTGAAGATCTGACAGGTGAGGGTGAAAAACTGTTTTTT. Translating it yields CSVEDLTGEGEKLFF.

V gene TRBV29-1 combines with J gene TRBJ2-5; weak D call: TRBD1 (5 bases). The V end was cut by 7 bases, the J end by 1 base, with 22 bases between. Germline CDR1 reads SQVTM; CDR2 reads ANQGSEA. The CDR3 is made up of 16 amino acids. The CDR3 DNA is TGCAGCGGGGGTCGGTCAGGGTGGCCCCTCCAAGAGACCCAGTACTTC. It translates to CSGGRSGWPLQETQYF.

DNA for the CDR3: TGTGCCAGCAGCCAAGCGGGGGTACAGAACTCCTACGAGCAGTACTTC. It encodes CASSQAGVQNSYEQYF. The rearrangement joins TRBV4-2 to TRBJ2-7, with TRBD2 as a possible D gene (6 bases). The CDR3 length is 16 residues. CDR1 LGHNA and CDR2 YNFKEQ come from the germline V gene. Trimming removed 1 base from V and 0 bases from J, with 13 bases in between.

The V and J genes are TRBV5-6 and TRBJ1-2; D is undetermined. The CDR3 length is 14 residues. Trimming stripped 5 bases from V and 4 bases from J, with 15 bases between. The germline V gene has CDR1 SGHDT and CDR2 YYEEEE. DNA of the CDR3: TGTGCCAGCAGGGGCAGGTCCCGGGGCTATGGCTACACCTTC. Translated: CASRGRSRGYGYTF.

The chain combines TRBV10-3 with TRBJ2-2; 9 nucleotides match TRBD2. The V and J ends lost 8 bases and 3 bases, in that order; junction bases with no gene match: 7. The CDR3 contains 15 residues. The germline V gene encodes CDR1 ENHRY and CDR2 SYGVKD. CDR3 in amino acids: CAIQNSGSHTGELFF. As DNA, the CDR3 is TGTGCCATCCAGAATAGCGGGAGTCACACCGGGGAGCTGTTTTTT.

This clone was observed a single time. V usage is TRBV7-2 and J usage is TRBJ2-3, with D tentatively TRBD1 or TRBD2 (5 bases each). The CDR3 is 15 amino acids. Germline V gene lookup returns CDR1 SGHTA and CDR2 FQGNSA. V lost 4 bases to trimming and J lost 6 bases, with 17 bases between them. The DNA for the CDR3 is TGTGCCAGCAGCTCTCGTGGGGGTATTGTGGATACGCAGTATTTT. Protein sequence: CASSSRGGIVDTQYF.

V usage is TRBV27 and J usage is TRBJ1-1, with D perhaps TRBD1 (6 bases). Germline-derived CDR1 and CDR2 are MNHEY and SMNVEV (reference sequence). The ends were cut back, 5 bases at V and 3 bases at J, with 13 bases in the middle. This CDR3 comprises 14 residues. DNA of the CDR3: TGTGCCAGCAGTCTGACAGGCTGGGACACTGAAGCTTTCTTT. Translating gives CASSLTGWDTEAFF.

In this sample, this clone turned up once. This chain's CDR3 is CASSYSEKLFF. The CDR3 coding sequence is TGTGCCAGCAGTTACAGTGAAAAACTGTTTTTT. The V gene is TRBV6-5, the J gene TRBJ1-4; no reliable D call. Germline V gene lookup returns CDR1 MNHEY and CDR2 SVGAGI. The CDR3 runs to 11 residues. Trimming took 2 bases from V and 7 from J, leaving 2 bases between them.

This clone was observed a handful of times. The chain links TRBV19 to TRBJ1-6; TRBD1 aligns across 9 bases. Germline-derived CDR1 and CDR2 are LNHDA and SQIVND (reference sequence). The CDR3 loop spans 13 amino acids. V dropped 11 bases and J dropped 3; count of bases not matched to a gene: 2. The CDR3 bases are TGTGCCGCGACAGGGGGCTATAATTCACCCCTCCACTTT. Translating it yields CAATGGYNSPLHF. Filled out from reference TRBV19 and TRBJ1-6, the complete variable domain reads DGGITQSPKYLFRKEGQNVTLSCEQNLNHDAMYWYRQDPGQGLRLIYYSQIVNDFQKGDIAEGYSVSREKKESFPLTVTSAQKNPTAFYLCAATGGYNSPLHFGNGTRLTVT.

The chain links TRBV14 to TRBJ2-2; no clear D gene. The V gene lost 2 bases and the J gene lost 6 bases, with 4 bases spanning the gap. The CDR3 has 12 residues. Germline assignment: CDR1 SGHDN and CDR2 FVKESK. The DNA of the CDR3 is TGTGCCAGCAGCCAATCTTCCGGGGAGCTGTTTTTT. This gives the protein CASSQSSGELFF.

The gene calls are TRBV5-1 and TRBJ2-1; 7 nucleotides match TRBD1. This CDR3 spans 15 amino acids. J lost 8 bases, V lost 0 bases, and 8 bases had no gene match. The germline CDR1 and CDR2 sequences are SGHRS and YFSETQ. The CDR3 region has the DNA TGCGCCAGCAGCTTGGGAGGGGGCGCAGTCTATGAGCAGTTCTTC. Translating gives CASSLGGGAVYEQFF.

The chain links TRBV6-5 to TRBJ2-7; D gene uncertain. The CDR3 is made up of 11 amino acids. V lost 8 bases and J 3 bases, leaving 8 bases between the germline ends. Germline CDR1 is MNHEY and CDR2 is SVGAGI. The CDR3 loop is CASSSLYEQYF. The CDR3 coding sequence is TGTGCCAGCTCTTCCCTCTACGAGCAGTACTTC.

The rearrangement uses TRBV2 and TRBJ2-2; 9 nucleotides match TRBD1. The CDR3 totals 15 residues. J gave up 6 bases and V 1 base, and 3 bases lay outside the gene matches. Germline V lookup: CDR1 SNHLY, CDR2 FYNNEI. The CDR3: CASSEVDRGAGELFF. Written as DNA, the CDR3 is TGTGCCAGCAGTGAAGTGGACAGGGGTGCCGGGGAGCTGTTTTTT.

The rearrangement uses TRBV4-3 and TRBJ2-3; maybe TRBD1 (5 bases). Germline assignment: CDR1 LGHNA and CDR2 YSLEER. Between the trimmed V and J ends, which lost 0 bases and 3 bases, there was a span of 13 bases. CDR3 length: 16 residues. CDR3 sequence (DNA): TGCGCCAGCAGCCAAGATCCGCCAGGGCGGACAGATACGCAGTATTTT. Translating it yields CASSQDPPGRTDTQYF.

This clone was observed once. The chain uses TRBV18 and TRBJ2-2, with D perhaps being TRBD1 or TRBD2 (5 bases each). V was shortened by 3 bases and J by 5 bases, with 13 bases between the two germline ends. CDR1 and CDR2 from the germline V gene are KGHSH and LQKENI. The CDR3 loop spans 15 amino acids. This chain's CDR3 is CASSPKVEGTGELFF. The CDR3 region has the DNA TGTGCCAGCTCACCCAAGGTTGAGGGGACCGGGGAGCTGTTTTTT.

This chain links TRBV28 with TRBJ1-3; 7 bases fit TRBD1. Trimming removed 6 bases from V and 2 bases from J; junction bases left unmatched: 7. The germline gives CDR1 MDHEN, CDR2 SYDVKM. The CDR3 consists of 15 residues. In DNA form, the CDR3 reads TGTGCCAGCAGCTCAGGGGGGACAACTGGAAACACCATATATTTT. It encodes CASSSGGTTGNTIYF.

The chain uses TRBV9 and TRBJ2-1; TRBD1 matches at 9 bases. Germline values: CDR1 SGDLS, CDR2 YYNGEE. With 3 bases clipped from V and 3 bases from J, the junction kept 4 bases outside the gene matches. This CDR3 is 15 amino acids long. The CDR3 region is CASSGGQGHYNEQFF. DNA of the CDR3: TGTGCCAGCAGCGGAGGACAGGGGCACTACAATGAGCAGTTCTTC.

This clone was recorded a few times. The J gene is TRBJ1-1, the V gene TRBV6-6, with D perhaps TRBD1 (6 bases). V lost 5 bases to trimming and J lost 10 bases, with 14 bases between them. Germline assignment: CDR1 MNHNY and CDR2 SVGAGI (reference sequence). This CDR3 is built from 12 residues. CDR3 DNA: TGTGCCAGCAGTCAACAGGGATTTGGAGCTTTCTTT. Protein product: CASSQQGFGAFF.

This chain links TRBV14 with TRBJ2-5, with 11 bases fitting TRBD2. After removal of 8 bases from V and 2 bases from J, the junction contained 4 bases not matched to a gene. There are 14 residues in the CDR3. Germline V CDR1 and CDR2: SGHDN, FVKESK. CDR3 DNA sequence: TGTGCCAGCCGTACTAGCGGGGGTCAAGAGACCCAGTACTTC. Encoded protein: CASRTSGGQETQYF. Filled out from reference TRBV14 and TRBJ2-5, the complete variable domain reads EAGVTQFPSHSVIEKGQTVTLRCDPISGHDNLYWYRRVMGKEIKFLLHFVKESKQDESGMPNNRFLAERTGGTYSTLKVQPAELEDSGVYFCASRTSGGQETQYFGPGTRLLVL.

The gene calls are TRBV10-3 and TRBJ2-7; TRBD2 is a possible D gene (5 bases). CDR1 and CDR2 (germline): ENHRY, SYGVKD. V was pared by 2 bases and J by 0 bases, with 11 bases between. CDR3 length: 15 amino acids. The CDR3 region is CAISEAAGHSYEQYF. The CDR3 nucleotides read TGTGCCATCAGTGAGGCTGCGGGTCACTCCTACGAGCAGTACTTC.

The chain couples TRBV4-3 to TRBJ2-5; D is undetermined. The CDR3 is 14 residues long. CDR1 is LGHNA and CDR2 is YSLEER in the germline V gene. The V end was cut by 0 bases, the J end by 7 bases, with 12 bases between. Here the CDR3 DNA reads TGCGCCAGCAGCCAAGATGCCCACCCAGGGACCCAGTACTTC. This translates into CASSQDAHPGTQYF.